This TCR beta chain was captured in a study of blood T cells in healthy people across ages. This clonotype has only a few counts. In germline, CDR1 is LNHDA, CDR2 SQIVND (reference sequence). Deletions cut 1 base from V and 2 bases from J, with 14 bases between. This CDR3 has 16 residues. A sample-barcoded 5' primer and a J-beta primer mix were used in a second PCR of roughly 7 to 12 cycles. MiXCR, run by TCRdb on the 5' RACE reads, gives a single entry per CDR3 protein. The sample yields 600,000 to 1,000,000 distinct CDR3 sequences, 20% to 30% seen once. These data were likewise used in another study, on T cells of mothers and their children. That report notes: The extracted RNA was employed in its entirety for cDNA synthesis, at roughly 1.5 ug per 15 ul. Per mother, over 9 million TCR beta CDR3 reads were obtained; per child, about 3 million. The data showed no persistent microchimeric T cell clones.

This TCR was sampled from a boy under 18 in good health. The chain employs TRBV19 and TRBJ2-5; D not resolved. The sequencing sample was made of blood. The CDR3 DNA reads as TGTGCCAGTAGTATAGCTACTGACTGGCTACAAGAGACCCAGTACTTC. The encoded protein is CASSIATDWLQETQYF.